This T cell receptor beta chain was identified in a study of sequential checkpoint blockade in melanoma. Study background: Arm A got nivolumab then ipilimumab; arm B the reverse, 1:1. Each arm's sequence ended with maintenance nivolumab.

Germline CDR1 and CDR2: SGDLS and YYNGEE. V was pared by 0 bases and J by 10 bases, with 11 bases between. This CDR3 region has 14 residues. Sequencing was performed with immunoSEQ multiplex PCR; in TCRdb, only in-frame clones are kept and a portion is missing. Of several thousand clones detected, approximately 56% appear once; the ten largest clones hold 35% to 50%. Treatment: randomized to nivolumab then ipilimumab (arm A) or the reverse (arm B). DNA-damaging chemotherapy had not been given to any patient beforehand. Live CD3+CD8+ CD19− CD56− cells were sorted from PBMCs. The sequence came from a human donor with melanoma. Here the sequenced sample was CD8+ T cells sorted from blood (inferred from file names), taken from a patient given nivolumab and ipilimumab in sequence. The V call is TRBV9, the J call TRBJ1-6, with D tentatively TRBD1 (5 bases). The CDR3 bases are TGTGCCAGCAGCGTAGGGGGAGGGGTATCACCCCTCCACTTT. Protein sequence: CASSVGGGVSPLHF.